This paragraph covers one T cell receptor beta chain sequence. The antigen is unknown. Measured with immunoSEQ multiplex PCR; TCRdb has only the in-frame clones, and not every one. The sample consists of 75,000 to 90,000 clones, 70% to 90% of them appearing once. The data were obtained in a study of graft-versus-host responses after intestinal transplantation. Study-level information: Grafts that recipients had were multivisceral, liver-intestinal, or isolated intestinal transplants.

The study, taken as a whole, reports: Among recipient marrow samples, GvH clones were found; some appeared first in ileum or blood. Declining HvG levels early post-transplant were linked to peak circulating GvH clone levels. When patients had graft-donor T cell macrochimerism, their allografts held high graft-versus-host to host-versus-graft clonal ratios.

CDR3 length equals 16 residues. Trimming removed 0 bases from V and 0 bases from J, with 6 bases in between. Germline CDR1 reads MNHNY; CDR2 reads SVGAGI (reference sequence). The sequence derives from a human donor who received an intestinal transplant. This specimen was unstimulated CD4+ T cells sorted from spleen or lymph node cells, taken before intestinal transplant. The chain joins TRBV6-6 to TRBJ1-6; D is unclear. The CDR3 nucleotides are TGTGCCAGCAGTTACTCGTCCAGCTCCTATAATTCACCCCTCCACTTT. Its translation: CASSYSSSSYNSPLHF.